This entry lists 15 T cell receptor beta chains sequenced from one sample in a study of blood T cells in healthy people across ages. Alongside a J-beta primer mix, a sample-barcoded 5' primer served in a second PCR lasting about 6 to 11 cycles. TCRdb processed the 5' RACE reads anew with MiXCR; each CDR3 protein has one entry. The sample lists about 1.4 million distinct CDR3 sequences, approximately 59% occurring once. Sample: blood. Every receptor here comes from a man aged 18 to 29 in good health.

This clonotype turned up a few times. The rearrangement links TRBV20-1 to TRBJ2-7; TRBD2 might be the D (7 bases). The germline V gene encodes CDR1 DFQATT and CDR2 SNEGSKA (reference sequence). The V end lost 6 bases, the J end lost 3 bases, and 15 bases lay between the germline ends. The CDR3 contains 13 residues. CDR3 nucleotide sequence: TGCAGTGCCTTGCTAGGGGGGGTCTACGAGCAGTACTTC. Its protein product is CSALLGGVYEQYF.

This sequence joins TRBV14 and TRBJ1-1; unclear D gene. V was trimmed by 5 bases and J by 4 bases, leaving 14 bases between them. The CDR3 loop spans 14 amino acids. In germline, CDR1 is SGHDN, CDR2 FVKESK. The CDR3 sequence: CASSIGGPSTEAFF. CDR3 coding DNA: TGTGCCAGCAGCATTGGTGGGCCGAGCACTGAAGCTTTCTTT.

This chain connects TRBV12-3 or TRBV12-4 to TRBJ2-5; D may be TRBD1 (6 bases). The germline V and J ends were trimmed by 8 bases and 5 bases, with 15 bases remaining between them. The CDR3 has 13 residues. CDR3 region: CASSAPGDETQYF. CDR3 sequence (DNA): TGTGCCAGCTCGGCCCCAGGGGACGAGACCCAGTACTTC.

The chain has TRBV6-5 and TRBJ2-1, with 10 bases matching TRBD2. The CDR3 contains 18 residues. The trim removed 0 bases at V and 2 bases at J, leaving 7 bases unmatched. Germline V gene sequence: CDR1 MNHEY, CDR2 SVGAGI. In DNA form, the CDR3 reads TGTGCCAGCAGTTACTCGAGCCCTAGCGGGGGTACCTACAATGAGCAGTTCTTC. It translates to CASSYSSPSGGTYNEQFF.

The V gene is TRBV10-3, the J gene TRBJ2-7; perhaps TRBD2 as D (6 bases). The CDR3 extends over 16 amino acids. Trimming took 2 bases from V and 0 from J, leaving 14 bases between them. CDR1 and CDR2 from the germline V gene are ENHRY and SYGVKD. CDR3 nucleotides: TGTGCCATCAGTGAGCCGGGGACTTATCTCTCCTACGAGCAGTACTTC. This sequence encodes CAISEPGTYLSYEQYF.

There are many counts of this clonotype. The gene calls are TRBV20-1 and TRBJ2-1; 8 bases match TRBD2. The CDR3 loop spans 14 amino acids. V lost 3 bases, J lost 3 bases, and 4 bases stayed unmatched. The germline V gene encodes CDR1 DFQATT and CDR2 SNEGSKA (reference sequence). The CDR3 region has the DNA TGCAGTGCTAGCTCGGGGGGGGACTACAATGAGCAGTTCTTC. This translates into CSASSGGDYNEQFF.

This chain connects TRBV11-1 to TRBJ2-6; 8 bases are a match to TRBD1. Germline assignment: CDR1 SGHAT and CDR2 FQDESV (reference sequence). J lost 0 bases, V lost 2 bases, and 21 bases had no gene match. This CDR3 spans 23 amino acids. For the CDR3, the DNA is TGTGCCAGCAGCTTATCACCTATGGCCCATCGACAGGGGATCCTCTCTGGGGCCAACGTCCTGACTTTC. Its protein is CASSLSPMAHRQGILSGANVLTF. The full variable domain, rest sourced from reference TRBV11-1 and TRBJ2-6, is EAEVAQSPRYKITEKSQAVAFWCDPISGHATLYWYRQILGQGPELLVQFQDESVVDDSQLPKDRFSAERLKGVDSTLKIQPAELGDSAMYLCASSLSPMAHRQGILSGANVLTFGAGSRLTVL.

This clonotype was picked up a small number of times. This chain connects TRBV4-3 to TRBJ1-6; 7 nucleotides line up with TRBD1. J gave up 7 bases and V 0 bases, and 6 bases lay outside the gene matches. This CDR3 is 16 amino acids long. CDR1 and CDR2 from the germline V gene are LGHNA and YSLEER. For the CDR3, the DNA is TGCGCCAGCAGCCAAGATTACACAGGGGTGAATTCACCCCTCCACTTT. As protein: CASSQDYTGVNSPLHF.

The CDR3 is CASSFTGTGYTF. The CDR3 region has the DNA TGTGCCAGCAGTTTCACAGGGACTGGCTACACCTTC. The genes are TRBV6-5 and TRBJ1-2, with TRBD1 as a possible D gene (6 bases). Germline CDR1 MNHEY, CDR2 SVGAGI. Trimming pared 4 bases from V and 7 bases from J, leaving 10 bases between. The CDR3 has 12 amino acids.

This chain links TRBV19 with TRBJ2-7; D gene uncertain. The CDR3 has 14 amino acids. Germline CDR1 reads LNHDA; CDR2 reads SQIVND (reference sequence). V was trimmed by 2 bases and J by 3 bases, leaving 11 bases between them. The CDR3 region is CASSIQGIHYEQYF. The CDR3 nucleotides read TGTGCCAGTAGTATACAAGGGATTCACTACGAGCAGTACTTC. Full variable domain (outside the CDR3, taken from reference TRBV19 and TRBJ2-7): DGGITQSPKYLFRKEGQNVTLSCEQNLNHDAMYWYRQDPGQGLRLIYYSQIVNDFQKGDIAEGYSVSREKKESFPLTVTSAQKNPTAFYLCASSIQGIHYEQYFGPGTRLTVT.

The rearrangement joins TRBV12-3 or TRBV12-4 to TRBJ2-3, with D perhaps matching TRBD1 (6 bases). The CDR3 extends over 16 amino acids. V was shortened by 8 bases and J by 4 bases, with 22 bases between the two germline ends. As DNA, the CDR3 is TGTGCCAGCCTAAAGACAGGAAAGTTATGGGCAGATACGCAGTATTTT. Protein sequence: CASLKTGKLWADTQYF.

For this clonotype: At one end the junction does not follow the germline gene, possibly because of a read error. V usage is TRBV27 and J usage is TRBJ2-7, with D hard to call. The end of the DNA aligns better with TRBJ2-5, so the J call may be wrong. Germline-derived CDR1 and CDR2 are MNHEY and SMNVEV (reference sequence). The CDR3 is 13 amino acids. DNA of the CDR3: TGTGCCAGCAGTGTATCGTCCCCAGAGACCCAGTACTTC. It codes for CASSVSSPETQYF.

The V call is TRBV10-1, the J call TRBJ2-3; possible D gene TRBD2, 5 bases. CDR1 is WNHNN, CDR2 SYGVQD, per germline (reference sequence). Trimming shortened V by 7 bases and J by 7 bases, and 9 bases separated the two germline ends. The CDR3 contains 11 residues. The CDR3 loop reads CASTRLNTQYF. The CDR3 nucleotides read TGCGCCAGCACCAGACTAAATACGCAGTATTTT.

The chain recombines TRBV20-1 with TRBJ1-6; 8 bases are a match to TRBD1. This CDR3 contains 18 residues. Trimming at V came to 3 bases and at J to 0 bases, leaving 10 bases not matched to a gene. The germline V gene encodes CDR1 DFQATT and CDR2 SNEGSKA (reference sequence). The CDR3 region is CSASVRGLASSYNSPLHF. CDR3 DNA sequence: TGCAGTGCTAGTGTCAGGGGGCTCGCGAGCTCCTATAATTCACCCCTCCACTTT.

This sequence joins TRBV4-2 and TRBJ2-1; TRBD2 matches 10 bases. The V and J ends lost 1 base and 7 bases, in that order; junction bases with no gene match: 10. In germline, CDR1 is LGHNA, CDR2 YNFKEQ. This CDR3 region has 17 residues. DNA for the CDR3: TGTGCCAGCAGCCAAGGAGCGGGGGGGGAGATTGTAAATGAGCAGTTCTTC. As protein: CASSQGAGGEIVNEQFF.